Below, one T cell receptor beta chain is given with its context. The germline V and J ends were trimmed by 6 bases and 10 bases, with 21 bases remaining between them. This CDR3 contains 15 residues. Germline assignment: CDR1 MNHEY and CDR2 SVGAGI. The record originates from a study of PD-1 blockade in classical Hodgkin lymphoma. The data were produced by immunoSEQ multiplex PCR, yet TCRdb's version contains in-frame clones alone and is incomplete. The sample consists of roughly 68,000 clones, about 93% of them appearing once. The time point was: newly diagnosed, previously untreated cHL patient sample.

The receptor was isolated from a human donor with classical Hodgkin lymphoma. This rearrangement joins TRBV6-5 to TRBJ2-2; no firm D call. The specimen sequenced was peripheral blood mononuclear cells (PBMCs). CDR3 sequence (DNA): TGTGCCAGCAGACCATTATCTGGTTCTTGGGTGGAGCTGTTTTTT. This gives the protein CASRPLSGSWVELFF.